This T cell receptor (beta chain) was documented in a study of T-cell memory formation after mild COVID-19. Regarding the study as a whole: SARS-CoV-2 specificity was not confirmed for second-wave clones peaking on day 37. Among contracting clones, CD4+ were mainly CM/EM and CD8+ enriched in EMRA.

This clonotype was found many times. What it binds is unknown. 5'RACE with constant-segment primers built TCRalpha and TCRbeta cDNA libraries with UMIs. TCRdb re-called the 5' RACE reads through MiXCR, storing one row per CDR3 protein. The profile covers approximately 450,000 distinct CDR3 sequences, with 15% to 20% appearing a single time and 9% to 15% taken by the ten largest. Losses at the gene ends were 5 bases for V and 0 bases for J; bases not matched to a gene: 4. The CDR3 is 14 amino acids. The chain joins TRBV12-3 or TRBV12-4 to TRBJ2-7; TRBD2 matches 7 bases. The sequence was obtained from an adult woman who had mild COVID-19 (a few samples of this study predate the infection). Cell type and time point are not known. Sample: PBMCs or a T cell subset sorted from them (not recorded which). CDR3 residues: CASSPSGNSYEQYF. The CDR3 DNA reads as TGTGCCAGCAGTCCTAGCGGAAACTCCTACGAGCAGTACTTC.